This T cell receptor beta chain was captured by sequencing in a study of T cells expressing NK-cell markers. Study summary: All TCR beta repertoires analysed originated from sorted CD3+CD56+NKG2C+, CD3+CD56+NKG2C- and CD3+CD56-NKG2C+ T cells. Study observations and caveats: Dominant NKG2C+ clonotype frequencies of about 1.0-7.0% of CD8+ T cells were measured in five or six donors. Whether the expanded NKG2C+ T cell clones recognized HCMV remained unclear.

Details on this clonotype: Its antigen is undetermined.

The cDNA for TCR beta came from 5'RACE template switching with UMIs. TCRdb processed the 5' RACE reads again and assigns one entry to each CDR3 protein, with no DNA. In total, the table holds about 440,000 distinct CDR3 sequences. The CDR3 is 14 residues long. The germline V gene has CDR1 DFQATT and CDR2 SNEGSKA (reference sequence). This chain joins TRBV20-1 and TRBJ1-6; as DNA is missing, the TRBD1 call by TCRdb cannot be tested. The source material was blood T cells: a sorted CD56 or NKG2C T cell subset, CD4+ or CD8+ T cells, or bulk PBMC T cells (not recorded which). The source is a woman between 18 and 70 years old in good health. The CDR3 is CSARPTGNHSPLHF.